The rows below give T cell receptor beta chains drawn from one sample of a study of blood T cell repertoires in COVID-19. Here immunoSEQ multiplex PCR was the method, and the copy in TCRdb shows in-frame clones only, minus some. This sample has 150,000 to 200,000 clones, with 86% found just once. Sample: peripheral blood. These receptors all stem from a woman older than 75 in a cohort sampled during active or convalescent COVID-19. The CDR3 runs from the conserved cysteine through the conserved F or W. Each record gives: D gene, J gene, V gene, CDR3 length, clone size, CDR3 DNA, CDR3 protein. The D gene is left open where the match is weak. Part of the rows lack a size; the others show once, few, many or a class for expanded clones.

D: -
J: TRBJ1-2
V: TRBV7-9
length: 15
size: few
DNA: TGTGCCAGCAGCTTATCATCCAGGCCTAACTATGGCTACACCTTC
CDR3: CASSLSSRPNYGYTF

D: -
J: TRBJ1-4
V: TRBV7-2
length: 14
size: few
DNA: TGTGCCAGCAGCTCGGGGAGGGGTAATGAAAAACTGTTTTTT
CDR3: CASSSGRGNEKLFF

D: -
J: TRBJ1-4
V: TRBV7-9
length: 17
size: -
DNA: TGTGCCAGCAGCTTGTCTGGCAGGGGCTATGGTAATGAAAAACTGTTTTTT
CDR3: CASSLSGRGYGNEKLFF

D: TRBD1
J: TRBJ1-6
V: TRBV5-1
length: 15
size: few
DNA: TGCGCCAGCAGACGGACAGGCTGGGATAATTCACCCCTCCACTTT
CDR3: CASRRTGWDNSPLHF

D: TRBD1
J: TRBJ2-3
V: TRBV7-9
length: 17
size: -
DNA: TGTGCCAGCAGCCATGGGAAGGGGGCACCTAGCACAGATACGCAGTATTTT
CDR3: CASSHGKGAPSTDTQYF

D: -
J: TRBJ1-2
V: TRBV12-5
length: 13
size: -
DNA: TGTGCTAGTGGTTTGTCGGGGGGCTATGGCTACACCTTC
CDR3: CASGLSGGYGYTF

D: TRBD2
J: TRBJ2-2
V: TRBV5-1
length: 14
size: -
DNA: TGCGCCAGCAGCTTGGGCGGGAGTGGCGGGGAGCTGTTTTTT
CDR3: CASSLGGSGGELFF

D: -
J: TRBJ1-1
V: TRBV5-1
length: 15
size: once
DNA: TGCGCCAGCAGCCTTTCGACAGGAATGAACACTGAAGCTTTCTTT
CDR3: CASSLSTGMNTEAFF

D: -
J: TRBJ1-5
V: TRBV30
length: 13
size: -
DNA: TGTGCCTGGAGTGTCCAGGGGAGTCAGCCCCAGCATTTT
CDR3: CAWSVQGSQPQHF

D: TRBD1
J: TRBJ1-2
V: TRBV3-1/TRBV3-2
length: 14
size: -
DNA: TGTGCCAGCAGCCAAGCCGGGACAGGGAACGGCTACACCTTC
CDR3: CASSQAGTGNGYTF

D: TRBD1
J: TRBJ2-2
V: TRBV9
length: 15
size: -
DNA: TGTGCCAGCAGCCCGGGACAGGGAAATACCGGGGAGCTGTTTTTT
CDR3: CASSPGQGNTGELFF

D: -
J: TRBJ1-3
V: TRBV7-9
length: 14
size: once
DNA: TGTGCCAGCAGCTCGGGACTCTCTGGAAACACCATATATTTT
CDR3: CASSSGLSGNTIYF

D: TRBD1
J: TRBJ1-5
V: TRBV30
length: 15
size: -
DNA: TGTGCCTCCTGGGACAGGGGGCGCGGCAATCAGCCCCAGCATTTT
CDR3: CASWDRGRGNQPQHF

D: -
J: TRBJ1-1
V: TRBV19
length: 14
size: -
DNA: TGTGCCAGTAGTATCTCTCTAGTAGACACTGAAGCTTTCTTT
CDR3: CASSISLVDTEAFF

D: -
J: TRBJ2-5
V: TRBV10-1
length: 13
size: -
DNA: TGCGCCAGCATAAGACAGGTCCCAGAGACCCAGTACTTC
CDR3: CASIRQVPETQYF

D: TRBD1
J: TRBJ1-6
V: TRBV19
length: 18
size: -
DNA: TGTGCCAGTAGTACCCGGACAGGTTCTACTTTAATGGGTTCACCCCTCCACTTT
CDR3: CASSTRTGSTLMGSPLHF

D: TRBD2
J: TRBJ2-5
V: TRBV3-1/TRBV3-2
length: 18
size: once
DNA: TGTGCCAGCAGCCAAGGACTAGCGGGGGGGCCAGGGCAAGAGACCCAGTACTTC
CDR3: CASSQGLAGGPGQETQYF

D: TRBD1
J: TRBJ2-1
V: TRBV5-1
length: 15
size: -
DNA: TGCGCCAGCAGCTCACAGGGGAACTCCTACAATGAGCAGTTCTTC
CDR3: CASSSQGNSYNEQFF

D: TRBD2
J: TRBJ2-3
V: TRBV12-5
length: 15
size: -
DNA: TGTGCTAGTGGTTTGGGACTAGCGGGCACAGATACGCAGTATTTT
CDR3: CASGLGLAGTDTQYF

D: -
J: TRBJ1-3
V: TRBV19
length: 15
size: few
DNA: TGTGCCAGTAGTCCACTGCAGGGCTCTGGAAACACCATATATTTT
CDR3: CASSPLQGSGNTIYF

D: -
J: TRBJ2-5
V: TRBV24-1
length: 16
size: few
DNA: TGTGCCACCAGTGGAAGTAACCGGGGAAACCAAGAGACCCAGTACTTC
CDR3: CATSGSNRGNQETQYF

D: -
J: TRBJ1-5
V: TRBV6-6
length: 16
size: -
DNA: TGTGCCAGCAGTTATTCGCGGGACGGGAGCAATCAGCCCCAGCATTTT
CDR3: CASSYSRDGSNQPQHF

D: -
J: TRBJ1-6
V: TRBV6-5
length: 14
size: -
DNA: TGTGCCAGCACGAGGCGGTCCTATAATTCACCCCTCCACTTT
CDR3: CASTRRSYNSPLHF

D: TRBD2
J: TRBJ2-3
V: TRBV7-9
length: 15
size: -
DNA: TGTGCCAGCAGCTTGGCCAGCGGGGTCACAGATACGCAGTATTTT
CDR3: CASSLASGVTDTQYF

D: -
J: TRBJ2-3
V: TRBV19
length: 12
size: -
DNA: TGTGCCAGTAGTATGGGGAGAGATACGCAGTATTTT
CDR3: CASSMGRDTQYF

D: -
J: TRBJ2-5
V: TRBV5-1
length: 14
size: -
DNA: TGCGCCAGCAGCCCCCGATGGGGCTCCGAGACCCAGTACTTC
CDR3: CASSPRWGSETQYF

D: -
J: TRBJ2-3
V: TRBV11-3
length: 15
size: -
DNA: TGTGCCAGCAGCTCATGGATTAGTCCAGGAGATACGCAGTATTTT
CDR3: CASSSWISPGDTQYF

D: -
J: TRBJ2-7
V: TRBV15
length: 14
size: -
DNA: TGTGCCACCAGCACCACGGACAGTTCCTACGAGCAGTACTTC
CDR3: CATSTTDSSYEQYF

D: -
J: TRBJ1-1
V: TRBV5-1
length: 16
size: -
DNA: TGCGCCAGCAGCCCCCTTGGGGCGGCAGGGAACACTGAAGCTTTCTTT
CDR3: CASSPLGAAGNTEAFF

D: TRBD1
J: TRBJ1-3
V: TRBV5-1
length: 16
size: -
DNA: TGCGCCAGCAGCTTGGCCGGACAGGGTGGAGGAAACACCATATATTTT
CDR3: CASSLAGQGGGNTIYF